What follows describes a single TCR beta chain. The antigen is undetermined. These data belong to a study of T cell repertoires in cytomegalovirus infection. Study background: It can be stated that public TCR beta signatures indicated CMV infection as well as a matching HLA type. The study, taken as a whole, reports: Cumulative public TCR beta family frequency identified carriers of CMV plus the relevant HLA. Across the ex vivo response, the dominant clonotypes were HLA-C-restricted CMV-specific TCR beta clonotypes.

Germline V gene data show CDR1 as DFQATT and CDR2 as SNEGSKA (reference sequence). The CDR3 is 15 amino acids. The ends lost 0 bases at V and 3 bases at J; junction bases unmatched: 8. TCRdb processed the reads anew with MiXCR; each CDR3 protein has one entry. The sample contains under 150,000 distinct CDR3 sequences, roughly 30% of which appear only once. The chain uses TRBV20-1 and TRBJ2-7, with 7 bases that match TRBD1. The origin of this receptor is a human donor in good health (CMV status not recorded). Some clones in this sample may be carry-over from other donors' samples. The material sequenced was CD8+ T cells from cultured PBMCs, taken from culture after CMV antigen stimulation. CDR3 in amino acids: CSARESTGVYYEQYF. The CDR3 DNA is TGCAGTGCTAGAGAATCTACAGGGGTCTACTACGAGCAGTACTTC.